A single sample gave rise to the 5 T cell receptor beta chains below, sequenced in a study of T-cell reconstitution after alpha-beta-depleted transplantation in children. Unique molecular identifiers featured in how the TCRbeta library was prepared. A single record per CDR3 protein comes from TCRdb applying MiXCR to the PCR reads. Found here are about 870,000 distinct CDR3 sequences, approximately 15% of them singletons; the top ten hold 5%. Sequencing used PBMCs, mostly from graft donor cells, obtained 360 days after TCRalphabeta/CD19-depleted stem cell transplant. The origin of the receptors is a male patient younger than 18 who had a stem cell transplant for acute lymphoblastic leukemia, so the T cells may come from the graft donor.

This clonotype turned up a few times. The DNA for the CDR3 is TGCGCCAGCAGCCCTAGACTAGCGGGAGTTAGGTATGAGCAGTTCTTC. Its protein product is CASSPRLAGVRYEQFF. The chain recombines TRBV5-1 with TRBJ2-1, with 12 bases matching TRBD2. V shed 4 bases, J shed 8 bases, and the junction held 10 bases outside the gene matches. This CDR3 has 16 residues. The germline V gene has CDR1 SGHRS and CDR2 YFSETQ.

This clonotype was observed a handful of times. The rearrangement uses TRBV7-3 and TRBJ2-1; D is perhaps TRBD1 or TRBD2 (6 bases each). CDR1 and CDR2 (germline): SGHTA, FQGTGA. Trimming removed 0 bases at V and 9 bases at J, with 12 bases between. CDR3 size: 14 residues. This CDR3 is CASSLTGGSGEQFF. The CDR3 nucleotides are TGTGCCAGCAGCTTAACGGGGGGCAGCGGTGAGCAGTTCTTC.

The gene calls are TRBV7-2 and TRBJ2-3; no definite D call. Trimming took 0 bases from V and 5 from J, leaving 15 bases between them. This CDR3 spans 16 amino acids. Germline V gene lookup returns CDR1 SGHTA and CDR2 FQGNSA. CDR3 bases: TGTGCCAGCAGCTTAGCGAGGTTAGGGTCAGGAGATACGCAGTATTTT. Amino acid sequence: CASSLARLGSGDTQYF.

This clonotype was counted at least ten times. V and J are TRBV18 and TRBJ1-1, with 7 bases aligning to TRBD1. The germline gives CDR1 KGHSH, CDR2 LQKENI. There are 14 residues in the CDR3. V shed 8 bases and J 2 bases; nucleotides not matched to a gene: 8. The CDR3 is CASSPRDRNTEAFF. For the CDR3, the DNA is TGTGCCAGCAGTCCCCGGGACAGAAACACTGAAGCTTTCTTT.

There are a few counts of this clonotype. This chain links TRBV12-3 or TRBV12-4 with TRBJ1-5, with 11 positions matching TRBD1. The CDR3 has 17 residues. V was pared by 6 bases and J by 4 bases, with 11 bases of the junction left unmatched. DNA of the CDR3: TGTGCCAGCAGCGGGGGACAGGGGGTTTTAGTAAATCAGCCCCAGCATTTT. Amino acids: CASSGGQGVLVNQPQHF.